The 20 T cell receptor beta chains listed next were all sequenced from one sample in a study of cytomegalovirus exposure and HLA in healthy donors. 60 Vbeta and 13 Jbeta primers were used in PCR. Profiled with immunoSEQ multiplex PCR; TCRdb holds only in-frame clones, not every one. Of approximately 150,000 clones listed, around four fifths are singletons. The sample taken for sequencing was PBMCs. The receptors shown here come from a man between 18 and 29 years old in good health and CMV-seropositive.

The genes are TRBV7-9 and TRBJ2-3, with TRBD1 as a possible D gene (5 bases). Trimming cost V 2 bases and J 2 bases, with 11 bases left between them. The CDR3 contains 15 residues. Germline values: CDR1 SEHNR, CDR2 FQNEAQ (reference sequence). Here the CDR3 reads CASSLRQGNTDTQYF. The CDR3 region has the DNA TGTGCCAGCAGCTTAAGGCAGGGAAACACAGATACGCAGTATTTT.

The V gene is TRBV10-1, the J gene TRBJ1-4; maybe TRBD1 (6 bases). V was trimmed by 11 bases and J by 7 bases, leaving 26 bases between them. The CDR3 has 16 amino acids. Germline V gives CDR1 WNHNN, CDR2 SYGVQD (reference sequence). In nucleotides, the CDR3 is TGCGCCCCAACTCCAATGGGGGGGGCGTTCAGTGAAAAACTGTTTTTT. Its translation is CAPTPMGGAFSEKLFF.

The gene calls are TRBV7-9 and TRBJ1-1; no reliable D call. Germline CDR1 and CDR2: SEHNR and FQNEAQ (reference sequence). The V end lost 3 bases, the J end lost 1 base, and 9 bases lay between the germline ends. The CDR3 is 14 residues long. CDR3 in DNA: TGTGCCAGCAGCTTGGTACGGGGGAACACTGAAGCTTTCTTT. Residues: CASSLVRGNTEAFF.

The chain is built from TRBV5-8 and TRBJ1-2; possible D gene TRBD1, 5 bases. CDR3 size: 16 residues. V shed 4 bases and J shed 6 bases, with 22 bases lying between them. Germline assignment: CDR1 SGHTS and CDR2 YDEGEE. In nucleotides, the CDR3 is TGTGCCAGCAGCCCGGAGGGGCACCAGGGAAGAAATGGCTACACCTTC. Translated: CASSPEGHQGRNGYTF.

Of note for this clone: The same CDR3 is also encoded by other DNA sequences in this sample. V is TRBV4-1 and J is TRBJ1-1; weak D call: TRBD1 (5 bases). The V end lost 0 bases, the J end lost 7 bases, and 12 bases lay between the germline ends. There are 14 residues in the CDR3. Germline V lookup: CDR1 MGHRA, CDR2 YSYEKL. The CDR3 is CASSQEGRDSEAFF. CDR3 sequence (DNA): TGCGCCAGCAGCCAAGAGGGCAGGGATAGTGAAGCTTTCTTT.

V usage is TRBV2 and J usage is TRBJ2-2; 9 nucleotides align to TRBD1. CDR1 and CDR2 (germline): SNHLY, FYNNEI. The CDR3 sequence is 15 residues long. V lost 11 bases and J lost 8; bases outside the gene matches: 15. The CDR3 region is CARQPDRGVIGELFF. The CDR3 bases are TGTGCCCGACAACCGGACAGGGGCGTGATTGGGGAGCTGTTTTTT.

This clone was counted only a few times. The CDR3 region has the DNA TGTGCCAGTAGTCCAACTAGCTCATTGTTCGCCACCGGGGAGCTGTTTTTT. It codes for CASSPTSSLFATGELFF. The chain couples TRBV19 to TRBJ2-2; tentative D call: TRBD2 (6 bases). Germline CDR1 and CDR2: LNHDA and SQIVND (reference sequence). The CDR3 has 17 residues. V was cut by 5 bases and J by 4 bases, with 20 bases left in between.

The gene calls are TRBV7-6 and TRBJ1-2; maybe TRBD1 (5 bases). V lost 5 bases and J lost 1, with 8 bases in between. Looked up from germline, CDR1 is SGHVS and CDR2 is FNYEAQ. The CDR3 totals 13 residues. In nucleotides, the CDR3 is TGTGCCAGCAGCCCGGGGGTTAACTATGGCTACACCTTC. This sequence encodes CASSPGVNYGYTF.

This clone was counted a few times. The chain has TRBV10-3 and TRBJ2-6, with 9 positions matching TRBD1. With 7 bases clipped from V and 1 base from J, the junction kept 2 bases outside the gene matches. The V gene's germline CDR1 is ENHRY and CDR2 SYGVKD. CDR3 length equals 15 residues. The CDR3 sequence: CAINGQGSGANVLTF. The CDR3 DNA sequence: TGTGCCATCAATGGACAGGGGTCTGGGGCCAACGTCCTGACTTTC.

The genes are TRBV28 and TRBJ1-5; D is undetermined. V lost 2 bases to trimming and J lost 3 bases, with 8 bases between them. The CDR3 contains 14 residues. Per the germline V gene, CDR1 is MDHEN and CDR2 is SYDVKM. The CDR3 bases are TGTGCCAGCAGTTTAGAACAAGTCAATCAGCCCCAGCATTTT. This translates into CASSLEQVNQPQHF.

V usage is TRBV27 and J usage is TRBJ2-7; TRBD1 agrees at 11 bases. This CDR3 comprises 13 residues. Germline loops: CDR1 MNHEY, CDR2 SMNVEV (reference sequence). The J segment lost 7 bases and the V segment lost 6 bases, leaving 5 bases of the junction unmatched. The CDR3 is CASSRGTGGEQYF. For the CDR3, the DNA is TGTGCCAGCAGCCGCGGGACAGGGGGTGAGCAGTACTTC.

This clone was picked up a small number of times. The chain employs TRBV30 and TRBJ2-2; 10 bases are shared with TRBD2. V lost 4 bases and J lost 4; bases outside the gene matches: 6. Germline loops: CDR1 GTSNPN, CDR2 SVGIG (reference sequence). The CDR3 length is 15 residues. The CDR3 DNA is TGTGCCTGGACAGAGGGACTAGCGACCACCGGGGAGCTGTTTTTT. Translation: CAWTEGLATTGELFF.

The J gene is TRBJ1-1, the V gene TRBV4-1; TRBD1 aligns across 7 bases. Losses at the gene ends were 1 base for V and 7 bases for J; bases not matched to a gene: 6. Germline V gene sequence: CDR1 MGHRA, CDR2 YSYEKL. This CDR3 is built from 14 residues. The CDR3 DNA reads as TGCGCCAGCAGCCAAGGACAGGGATCTAATGAAGCTTTCTTT. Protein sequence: CASSQGQGSNEAFF.

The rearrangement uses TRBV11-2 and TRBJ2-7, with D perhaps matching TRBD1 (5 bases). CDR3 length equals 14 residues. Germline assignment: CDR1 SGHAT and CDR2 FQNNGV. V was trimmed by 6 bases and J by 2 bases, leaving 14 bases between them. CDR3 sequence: CASRTLDSPYEQYF. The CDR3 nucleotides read TGTGCCAGCAGGACCCTAGACAGCCCCTACGAGCAGTACTTC.

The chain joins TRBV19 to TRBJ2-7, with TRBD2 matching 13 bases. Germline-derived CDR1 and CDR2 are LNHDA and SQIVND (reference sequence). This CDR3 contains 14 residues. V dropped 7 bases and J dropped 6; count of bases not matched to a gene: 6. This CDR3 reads CASTEGTSGTEQYF. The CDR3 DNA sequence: TGTGCCAGTACCGAGGGGACTAGCGGGACCGAGCAGTACTTC.

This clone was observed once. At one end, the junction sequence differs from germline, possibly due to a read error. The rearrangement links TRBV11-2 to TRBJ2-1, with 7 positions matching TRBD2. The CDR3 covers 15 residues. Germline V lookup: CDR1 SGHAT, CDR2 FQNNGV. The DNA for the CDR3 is TGTGCCAGCAGCTTAGCCCCGTTGTCATCGGGGGGTACGGTCTTC. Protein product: CASSLAPLSSGGTVF. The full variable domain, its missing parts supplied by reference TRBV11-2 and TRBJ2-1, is EAGVAQSPRYKIIEKRQSVAFWCNPISGHATLYWYQQILGQGPKLLIQFQNNGVVDDSQLPKDRFSAERLKGVDSTLKIQPAKLEDSAVYLCASSLAPLSSGGTVFGPGTRLTVL.

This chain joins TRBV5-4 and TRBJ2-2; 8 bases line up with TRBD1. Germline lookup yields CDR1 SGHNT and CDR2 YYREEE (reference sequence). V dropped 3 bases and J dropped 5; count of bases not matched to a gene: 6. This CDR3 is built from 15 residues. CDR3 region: CASSSDRASTGELFF. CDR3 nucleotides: TGTGCCAGCAGCTCGGACAGGGCCAGTACCGGGGAGCTGTTTTTT.

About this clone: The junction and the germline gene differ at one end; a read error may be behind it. CDR3 protein: CANSEPGQTIYEQYF. CDR3 nucleotide sequence: TGTGCCAACAGTGAACCGGGACAAACAATCTACGAGCAGTACTTC. The rearrangement links TRBV6-1 to TRBJ2-7; TRBD1 might be the D (6 bases). From germline, CDR1 is MNHNS and CDR2 SASEGT. The CDR3 is made up of 15 amino acids.

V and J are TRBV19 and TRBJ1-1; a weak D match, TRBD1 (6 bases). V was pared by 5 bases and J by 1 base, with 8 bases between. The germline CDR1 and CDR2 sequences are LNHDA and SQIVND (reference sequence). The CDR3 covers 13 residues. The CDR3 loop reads CASSGQRNTEAFF. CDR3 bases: TGTGCCAGTAGTGGACAGCGGAACACTGAAGCTTTCTTT. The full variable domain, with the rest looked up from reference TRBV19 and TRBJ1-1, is DGGITQSPKYLFRKEGQNVTLSCEQNLNHDAMYWYRQDPGQGLRLIYYSQIVNDFQKGDIAEGYSVSREKKESFPLTVTSAQKNPTAFYLCASSGQRNTEAFFGQGTRLTVV.

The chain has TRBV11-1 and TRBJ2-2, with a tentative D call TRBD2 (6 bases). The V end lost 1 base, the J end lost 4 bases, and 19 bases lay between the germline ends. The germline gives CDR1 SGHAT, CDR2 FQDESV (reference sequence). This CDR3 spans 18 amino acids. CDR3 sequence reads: CASSLGARVGGSTGELFF. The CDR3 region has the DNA TGTGCCAGCAGCTTAGGGGCCCGAGTGGGGGGATCCACCGGGGAGCTGTTTTTT.